The table lists the clone carrying this TCR beta chain with many counts. Stated time point: patch test 2, 6 weeks after DPC sensitization. Stated treatment: therapeutic diphenylcyclopropenone sensitization with weekly scalp DPC. This CDR3 contains 11 residues. The ends were cut back, 4 bases at V and 2 bases at J, with 2 bases in the middle. CDR1 and CDR2 (germline): MDHEN, SYDVKM. The data are from a study of human T cells and chemical hapten exposure. In TCRdb, the RACE reads were re-called with MiXCR into one record per CDR3 protein. The table records 80,000 to 100,000 distinct CDR3 sequences, about 9.3% of them present only once.

The chain links TRBV28 to TRBJ1-2; D is unresolved. This sequence was found in a woman aged 40 to 50 with alopecia areata. Some clones in this sample may be carry-over from other donors' samples. This specimen was whole blood, taken in connection with sensitization to the hapten diphenylcyclopropenone (DPC). For the CDR3, the DNA is TGTGCCAGCAGTTCGAACTATGGCTACACCTTC. Protein product: CASSSNYGYTF.